Each of the 23 T cell receptor beta chains below was sequenced from the same sample in a study of cytomegalovirus exposure and HLA in healthy donors. This PCR relied on a set of 60 Vbeta primers and 13 Jbeta primers. This table comes from immunoSEQ multiplex PCR, and its TCRdb copy is limited to in-frame clones, with some not included. The sample yields 200,000 to 250,000 clones, about 83% seen once. The material sequenced was PBMCs. Every receptor here comes from a man in his forties or fifties in good health and CMV-seronegative.

The J gene is TRBJ2-1, the V gene TRBV4-3, with 7 bases matching TRBD2. Looked up from germline, CDR1 is LGHNA and CDR2 is YSLEER. V trimming: 0 bases; J trimming: 6 bases; junction bases outside the gene matches: 8. The CDR3 covers 16 residues. The CDR3 loop is CASSQELLRGGNEQFF. The CDR3 DNA sequence: TGCGCCAGCAGCCAAGAACTGCTCCGCGGGGGCAATGAGCAGTTCTTC.

V gene TRBV7-2 combines with J gene TRBJ1-5; 7 bases match TRBD1. V shed 1 base and J 7 bases; nucleotides not matched to a gene: 4. Per the germline V gene, CDR1 is SGHTA and CDR2 is FQGNSA. The CDR3 is made up of 14 amino acids. The CDR3 loop reads CASSLGQGVQPQHF. CDR3 nucleotide sequence: TGTGCCAGCAGCTTAGGGCAGGGGGTCCAGCCCCAGCATTTT.

This rearrangement joins TRBV28 to TRBJ1-4, with D possibly TRBD1 on 6 matching bases. Germline V gene data show CDR1 as MDHEN and CDR2 as SYDVKM. This CDR3 comprises 14 residues. V dropped 3 bases and J dropped 8 bases, with 13 bases sitting between them. CDR3 loop: CASSLVRGREKLFF. CDR3 bases: TGTGCCAGCAGTTTGGTCAGGGGTAGAGAAAAACTGTTTTTT. The variable domain in full, with the rest retrieved from reference TRBV28 and TRBJ1-4, is DVKVTQSSRYLVKRTGEKVFLECVQDMDHENMFWYRQDPGLGLRLIYFSYDVKMKEKGDIPEGYSVSREKKERFSLILESASTNQTSMYLCASSLVRGREKLFFGSGTQLSVL.

This clone was observed a few times. The gene calls are TRBV27 and TRBJ2-6; D not certain. The CDR3 spans 16 residues. With 5 bases removed from V and 0 bases from J, the gap between germline ends came to 11 bases. From germline, CDR1 is MNHEY and CDR2 SMNVEV (reference sequence). CDR3 loop: CASSPVLSSGANVLTF. The CDR3 DNA sequence: TGTGCCAGCAGTCCCGTCCTAAGCTCTGGGGCCAACGTCCTGACTTTC.

The chain couples TRBV30 to TRBJ2-3; 8 bases agree with TRBD2. The germline gives CDR1 GTSNPN, CDR2 SVGIG (reference sequence). The CDR3 is made up of 18 amino acids. Trimming removed 5 bases from V and 3 bases from J; junction bases left unmatched: 19. The CDR3 bases are TGTGCCTGGGTGGGGGGGAGCGGGAGTAATGTGAGGACAGATACGCAGTATTTT. Amino acid sequence: CAWVGGSGSNVRTDTQYF.

This chain joins TRBV6-6 and TRBJ1-1; D is possibly TRBD1 (6 bases). Trimming stripped 5 bases from V and 2 bases from J, with 12 bases between. The CDR3 covers 14 residues. Germline V lookup: CDR1 MNHNY, CDR2 SVGAGI (reference sequence). CDR3 region: CASSTQQGNTEAFF. CDR3 DNA sequence: TGTGCCAGCAGTACCCAACAGGGTAACACTGAAGCTTTCTTT.

This clone was counted only a few times. V and J are TRBV27 and TRBJ2-7, with D hard to call. Deletions cut 3 bases from V and 4 bases from J, with 4 bases between. CDR1 and CDR2 (germline): MNHEY, SMNVEV (reference sequence). This CDR3 region has 11 residues. The CDR3 loop reads CASSFNYEQYF. In nucleotides, the CDR3 is TGTGCCAGCAGTTTCAATTACGAGCAGTACTTC.

With regard to this clone: Other DNA sequences in the same sample also yield this CDR3. V usage is TRBV27 and J usage is TRBJ1-2, with D unclear. The length of the CDR3 is 13 residues. Germline V gene lookup returns CDR1 MNHEY and CDR2 SMNVEV (reference sequence). Trimming pared 6 bases from V and 2 bases from J, leaving 10 bases between. The CDR3 spells CASRRGGNYGYTF. In DNA form, the CDR3 reads TGTGCCAGCAGACGCGGCGGAAACTATGGCTACACCTTC.

CDR3 amino acids: CASSVGGSYGYTF. CDR3 nucleotides: TGTGCCAGCAGCGTAGGAGGTTCCTATGGCTACACCTTC. The V and J genes are TRBV9 and TRBJ1-2; D is undetermined. Germline V lookup: CDR1 SGDLS, CDR2 YYNGEE. Trimming cost V 0 bases and J 4 bases, with 7 bases left between them. This CDR3 contains 13 residues.

This clone was seen only once. J is TRBJ2-7 and V is TRBV5-1; TRBD2 is a possible D gene (6 bases). Germline CDR1 and CDR2: SGHRS and YFSETQ. Trimming pared 3 bases from V and 1 base from J, leaving 14 bases between. The CDR3 covers 15 residues. The CDR3 DNA follows: TGCGCCAGCAGCTCGGACTATCCGGCATCCTACGAGCAGTACTTC. This codes for CASSSDYPASYEQYF.

The V gene is TRBV28, the J gene TRBJ1-5; 7 bases map to TRBD1. The junction had 7 bases not matched to a gene; V was cut back by 5 bases and J by 0 bases. CDR1 is MDHEN, CDR2 SYDVKM, per germline. The CDR3 length is 16 residues. The CDR3 region has the DNA TGTGCCAGCAGTATCGGGACAGCTTATAGCAATCAGCCCCAGCATTTT. It specifies CASSIGTAYSNQPQHF. The entire variable domain, with the rest obtained from reference TRBV28 and TRBJ1-5, is as follows: DVKVTQSSRYLVKRTGEKVFLECVQDMDHENMFWYRQDPGLGLRLIYFSYDVKMKEKGDIPEGYSVSREKKERFSLILESASTNQTSMYLCASSIGTAYSNQPQHFGDGTRLSIL.

The chain links TRBV19 to TRBJ2-2, with 9 positions matching TRBD1. Looked up from germline, CDR1 is LNHDA and CDR2 is SQIVND (reference sequence). CDR3 length: 17 amino acids. The J segment lost 2 bases and the V segment lost 5 bases, leaving 9 bases of the junction unmatched. The CDR3 DNA follows: TGTGCCAGTAGTGCCCGGGACAGGGTTGCAAACACCGGGGAGCTGTTTTTT. Amino acid sequence: CASSARDRVANTGELFF.

The genes are TRBV2 and TRBJ1-2, with D perhaps matching TRBD1 (5 bases). Looked up from germline, CDR1 is SNHLY and CDR2 is FYNNEI. V gave up 1 base and J gave up 4 bases, with 13 bases separating them. This CDR3 has 15 amino acids. DNA of the CDR3: TGTGCCAGCAGTGAAGATCGGGGGGTAGTCTATGGCTACACCTTC. Protein product: CASSEDRGVVYGYTF.

V and J are TRBV5-1 and TRBJ2-2, with D perhaps matching TRBD2 (6 bases). V dropped 0 bases and J dropped 0 bases, with 15 bases sitting between them. Germline assignment: CDR1 SGHRS and CDR2 YFSETQ. There are 18 residues in the CDR3. The CDR3 loop is CASSLEFPGTPNTGELFF. CDR3 DNA sequence: TGCGCCAGCAGCTTGGAATTTCCCGGGACTCCGAACACCGGGGAGCTGTTTTTT.

This clone appeared once. This chain connects TRBV9 to TRBJ2-3; 10 bases line up with TRBD2. The junction had 6 bases not matched to a gene; V was cut back by 2 bases and J by 0 bases. The CDR3 totals 17 residues. Germline-derived CDR1 and CDR2 are SGDLS and YYNGEE. As DNA, the CDR3 is TGTGCCAGCAGCGTGACTAAGACTAGCGGGAGCACAGATACGCAGTATTTT. Encoded protein: CASSVTKTSGSTDTQYF.

This clone has only a few counts. The J gene is TRBJ1-2, the V gene TRBV2; 8 bases match TRBD1. The germline gives CDR1 SNHLY, CDR2 FYNNEI. Trimming cost V 6 bases and J 4 bases; bases outside gene matches: 4. This CDR3 region has 13 residues. The CDR3 DNA reads as TGTGCCAGCAGCCAGGGGGCCCCCTATGGCTACACCTTC. As protein: CASSQGAPYGYTF.

The rearrangement links TRBV7-9 to TRBJ2-7, with D tentatively TRBD2 (5 bases). The V end lost 5 bases, the J end lost 2 bases, and 7 bases lay between the germline ends. This CDR3 region has 12 residues. Germline V gene data show CDR1 as SEHNR and CDR2 as FQNEAQ (reference sequence). This chain's CDR3 is CASSPRAYEQYF. The CDR3 DNA is TGTGCCAGCAGCCCGAGGGCCTACGAGCAGTACTTC.

The V call is TRBV2, the J call TRBJ1-6; D remains unclear. V lost 6 bases and J 0 bases, leaving 3 bases between the germline ends. This CDR3 contains 13 residues. CDR1 and CDR2 from the germline V gene are SNHLY and FYNNEI. CDR3 amino acids: CASSSSYNSPLHF. The CDR3 DNA reads TGTGCCAGCAGCAGCTCCTATAATTCACCCCTCCACTTT.

This chain uses TRBV9 with TRBJ2-1, with 12 bases matching TRBD2. This CDR3 has 16 residues. CDR1 is SGDLS and CDR2 is YYNGEE in the germline V gene. V lost 2 bases and J lost 7; bases outside the gene matches: 7. For the CDR3, the DNA is TGTGCCAGCAGCGTTCGGACTAGCGGGAATGTGAATGAGCAGTTCTTC. Translated, it gives CASSVRTSGNVNEQFF.

The chain recombines TRBV5-1 with TRBJ2-2; D possibly corresponds to TRBD1 (6 bases). CDR3 length equals 17 residues. The V gene lost 0 bases and the J gene lost 0 bases, with 12 bases spanning the gap. Germline lookup yields CDR1 SGHRS and CDR2 YFSETQ. The CDR3 nucleotides read TGCGCCAGCAGCTTGGCCAGGGGAGAATCGAACACCGGGGAGCTGTTTTTT. This translates into CASSLARGESNTGELFF.

The chain is built from TRBV27 and TRBJ2-7, with TRBD2 matching 7 bases. V lost 3 bases, J lost 3 bases, and 11 bases stayed unmatched. The CDR3 is made up of 16 amino acids. In germline, CDR1 is MNHEY, CDR2 SMNVEV (reference sequence). CDR3 residues: CASSFRFAGDGYEQYF. The CDR3 coding sequence is TGTGCCAGCAGTTTCCGTTTTGCGGGAGATGGCTACGAGCAGTACTTC.

The chain has TRBV2 and TRBJ2-6, with TRBD2 identical over 7 bases. CDR1 SNHLY and CDR2 FYNNEI come from the germline V gene. The CDR3 sequence is 16 residues long. Losses at the gene ends were 10 bases for V and 9 bases for J; bases not matched to a gene: 18. The CDR3 DNA follows: TGTGCCACCCGACCGGGGGGAGACCCTGTGATCAACGTCCTGACTTTC. Its translation: CATRPGGDPVINVLTF.

This chain uses TRBV29-1 with TRBJ2-6, with a weak D call TRBD1 (6 bases). Germline V gene lookup returns CDR1 SQVTM and CDR2 ANQGSEA. The CDR3 covers 14 residues. Trimming removed 6 bases at V and 0 bases at J, with 9 bases between. CDR3 DNA sequence: TGCAGCGTCGGACAGACCTCTGGGGCCAACGTCCTGACTTTC. This encodes CSVGQTSGANVLTF.